Given below is one TCR beta chain in context. V lost 5 bases and J 1 base, leaving 6 bases between the germline ends. The CDR3 has 12 residues. CDR1 and CDR2 from the germline V gene are SGHRS and YFSETQ. The sample originates from a study of blood T cell repertoires in COVID-19. Across the study: The United States, Italy and Spain were the sources of the acute and convalescent COVID-19 samples.

Methods used by the authors: Amplification from reference gene primers served as the basis for estimated nucleated cell counts. Some clones are missing from TCRdb's copy, which holds only in-frame ones; the method was immunoSEQ multiplex PCR. V, J and clone size are those of that table, while D and trimming were read from the DNA. The table lists around 200,000 clones, roughly 85% of them singletons. The sequence came from a man in his 60s with acute or convalescent COVID-19. Sequenced: peripheral blood. V gene TRBV5-1 combines with J gene TRBJ1-2; D is unclear. For the CDR3, the DNA is TGCGCCAGCAGTCGGAGTAACTATGGCTACACCTTC. It encodes CASSRSNYGYTF.